This T cell receptor beta chain was observed in a study of blood T cell repertoires in COVID-19. The protocol was immunoSEQ multiplex PCR, while the TCRdb copy is restricted to in-frame clones and leaves out a portion. The sample carries tens of thousands of clones, 88% recorded once. Sequenced: peripheral blood. The sequence was obtained from a human donor in a cohort sampled during active COVID-19.

The CDR3 reads CASTPNRVGGELFF. The CDR3, as DNA: TGTGCCAGCACGCCCAACAGGGTCGGCGGGGAGCTGTTTTTT. The rearrangement joins TRBV27 to TRBJ2-2; D perhaps matches TRBD1 (6 bases). This CDR3 is built from 14 residues. The germline V gene encodes CDR1 MNHEY and CDR2 SMNVEV (reference sequence). V shed 7 bases and J shed 7 bases, with 16 bases lying between them.